Presented here are 29 T cell receptor beta chains from one specimen sequenced in a study of patients and donors after allogeneic stem cell transplantation (dated by TCRdb to about 2020). To prepare the library, RT-PCR was applied. For sequencing, a NextSeq 550 was employed. TCRdb applied fastp at Q25 and MiXCR to the public reads, then kept only in-frame beta chains. Records with the same CDR3 protein are collapsed into one entry carrying the most frequent genes and DNA. This sample has approximately 220,000 distinct CDR3 sequences in its table, and 38% of those were observed once. Around 10% of the sample lies in the top ten. The sequenced sample was blood, either unsorted or a sorted T cell fraction (not recorded which). These receptors originate from a human donor who was either an allogeneic HSCT recipient or a stem cell or donor lymphocyte infusion donor (not recorded which). It is not recorded whose cells these are; they may come from a transplant donor.

This chain connects TRBV5-1 to TRBJ1-4, with D possibly being TRBD1 (6 bases). Germline CDR1 SGHRS, CDR2 YFSETQ. The ends were cut back, 4 bases at V and 5 bases at J, with 15 bases in the middle. The CDR3 runs 15 residues. The DNA of the CDR3 is TGCGCCAGCAGCCCCCTGGACAGTCCAAATGAAAAACTGTTTTTT. Its translation is CASSPLDSPNEKLFF.

This chain links TRBV12-3 or TRBV12-4 with TRBJ2-1; D unresolved. Trimming shortened V by 6 bases and J by 5 bases, and 5 bases separated the two germline ends. The CDR3 covers 11 residues. Written as DNA, the CDR3 is TGTGCCAGCAGCTCACACAATGAGCAGTTCTTC. Its translation: CASSSHNEQFF.

The chain is built from TRBV20-1 and TRBJ1-4, with a tentative D call TRBD1 (6 bases). The CDR3 runs to 14 residues. Trimming pared 0 bases from V and 8 bases from J, leaving 13 bases between. CDR1 is DFQATT and CDR2 is SNEGSKA in the germline V gene (reference sequence). The CDR3, as DNA: TGCAGTGCTAGAGAAACAGGGCGCGGGGAAAAACTGTTTTTT. Its protein is CSARETGRGEKLFF.

This clonotype appeared a few times. This rearrangement joins TRBV12-3 or TRBV12-4 to TRBJ2-1, with TRBD2 matching over 9 bases. There are 15 residues in the CDR3. V dropped 1 base and J dropped 6; count of bases not matched to a gene: 4. CDR3 sequence: CASSLEAGGSNEQFF. The CDR3 DNA is TGTGCCAGCAGTTTAGAAGCGGGAGGTTCCAATGAGCAGTTCTTC.

This chain links TRBV4-2 with TRBJ2-5; tentative D call: TRBD2 (7 bases). The CDR3 sequence is 15 residues long. V lost 1 base, J lost 5 bases, and 14 bases lay in between. Germline CDR1 is LGHNA and CDR2 is YNFKEQ. The CDR3 reads CASSQGGGAYETQYF. CDR3 bases: TGTGCCAGCAGCCAAGGAGGGGGGGCGTACGAGACCCAGTACTTC.

The sample holds many counts of this clonotype. V is TRBV20-1 and J is TRBJ1-6; the D gene is possibly TRBD1 (5 bases). The CDR3 spans 16 residues. CDR1 DFQATT and CDR2 SNEGSKA come from the germline V gene (reference sequence). V gave up 3 bases and J gave up 0 bases, with 12 bases separating them. CDR3 sequence reads: CSASWGRSSYNSPLHF. The CDR3 coding sequence is TGCAGTGCTAGTTGGGGCAGGAGCTCCTATAATTCACCCCTCCACTTT.

This clonotype was counted a single time. The J gene is TRBJ1-2, the V gene TRBV12-3 or TRBV12-4; D is unclear. The CDR3 spans 14 residues. V was clipped by 7 bases and J by 2 bases, with 14 bases between them. The CDR3 sequence is CASIAGRVNYGYTF. CDR3 sequence (DNA): TGTGCCAGCATCGCCGGACGGGTAAACTATGGCTACACCTTC.

The DNA for the CDR3 is TGTGCCACCAGCAGCGGAATGAACACCGGGGAGCTGTTTTTT. Translating gives CATSSGMNTGELFF. V usage is TRBV15 and J usage is TRBJ2-2; no reliable D call. The CDR3 extends over 14 amino acids. Trimming cost V 3 bases and J 1 base, with 6 bases left between them. In germline, CDR1 is LNHNV, CDR2 YYDKDF (reference sequence). Combining the CDR3 with reference TRBV15 and TRBJ2-2 gives the whole variable domain DAMVIQNPRYQVTQFGKPVTLSCSQTLNHNVMYWYQQKSSQAPKLLFHYYDKDFNNEADTPDNFQSRRPNTSFCFLDIRSPGLGDTAMYLCATSSGMNTGELFFGEGSRLTVL.

This clonotype was found once. Here the CDR3 DNA reads TGCAGTGCTAGTGAAGGCGGGACTGAAGCTTTCTTT. Protein sequence: CSASEGGTEAFF. The chain couples TRBV20-1 to TRBJ1-1; D call uncertain. Germline V CDR1 and CDR2: DFQATT, SNEGSKA (reference sequence). Trimming took 3 bases from V and 5 from J, leaving 10 bases between them. The CDR3 runs to 12 residues.

The chain joins TRBV28 to TRBJ2-2, with 7 bases that match TRBD1. Germline assignment: CDR1 MDHEN and CDR2 SYDVKM. J lost 6 bases, V lost 2 bases, and 3 bases had no gene match. The CDR3 extends over 14 amino acids. The CDR3 DNA follows: TGTGCCAGCAGTTTACCCAGGGGGTCCGGGGAGCTGTTTTTT. It specifies CASSLPRGSGELFF. Looking up the rest from reference TRBV28 and TRBJ2-2 gives the full variable domain: DVKVTQSSRYLVKRTGEKVFLECVQDMDHENMFWYRQDPGLGLRLIYFSYDVKMKEKGDIPEGYSVSREKKERFSLILESASTNQTSMYLCASSLPRGSGELFFGEGSRLTVL.

The chain joins TRBV18 to TRBJ1-2; D might be TRBD1 (5 bases). The CDR3 runs 15 residues. Trimming stripped 4 bases from V and 8 bases from J, with 20 bases between. Germline-derived CDR1 and CDR2 are KGHSH and LQKENI. The CDR3 reads CASSLTPGRGYGYTF. CDR3 DNA sequence: TGTGCCAGCTCACTAACCCCCGGGCGGGGGTACGGCTACACCTTC.

The table lists this clonotype with a few counts. The rearrangement uses TRBV7-2 and TRBJ2-1; weak D call: TRBD2 (6 bases). CDR3 length equals 14 residues. Germline V CDR1 and CDR2: SGHTA, FQGNSA. Trimming removed 7 bases at V and 4 bases at J, with 14 bases between. The CDR3 bases are TGTGCCAGCACCCTTTGGGGGGAGTACAATGAGCAGTTCTTC. This sequence encodes CASTLWGEYNEQFF.

The chain links TRBV6-5 to TRBJ2-3, with unresolved D. CDR1 and CDR2 (germline): MNHEY, SVGAGI. V lost 5 bases and J lost 1, with 10 bases in between. CDR3 length: 14 residues. The CDR3 nucleotides read TGTGCCAGCAGTCGGGCGGCTCGCACAGATACGCAGTATTTT. It encodes CASSRAARTDTQYF.

The rearrangement joins TRBV5-1 to TRBJ1-1; a weak D match, TRBD1 (6 bases). Germline-derived CDR1 and CDR2 are SGHRS and YFSETQ. V lost 7 bases, J lost 5 bases, and 15 bases lay in between. The CDR3 is made up of 13 amino acids. The CDR3 spells CASSKGGLTEAFF. CDR3 coding DNA: TGCGCCAGCTCCAAGGGGGGATTGACTGAAGCTTTCTTT.

This clonotype has more than one count but fewer than ten. V and J are TRBV12-3 or TRBV12-4 and TRBJ1-2; D might be TRBD1 (5 bases). The germline V and J ends were trimmed by 4 bases and 4 bases, with 16 bases remaining between them. CDR3 length: 15 residues. For the CDR3, the DNA is TGTGCCAGCAGTTCAATGACAACCGGGACCTATGGCTACACCTTC. Its protein is CASSSMTTGTYGYTF.

A note on this clonotype: A read error may account for a junction end that differs from germline. The chain links TRBV6-2 or TRBV6-3 to TRBJ2-3; D remains unclear. The CDR3 has 12 amino acids. CDR1 is MNHEY and CDR2 is SVGEGT in the germline V gene. The CDR3: CASSFATNTQYF. The DNA of the CDR3 is TGTGCCAGCAGTTTCGCCACAAATACGCAGTATTTT.

V and J are TRBV4-1 and TRBJ2-7; 9 bases are a match to TRBD1. The V and J ends lost 0 bases and 1 base, in that order; junction bases with no gene match: 1. CDR1 is MGHRA and CDR2 is YSYEKL in the germline V gene. The CDR3 runs to 15 residues. This CDR3 reads CASSQEDRGSYEQYF. CDR3 bases: TGCGCCAGCAGCCAAGAGGACAGGGGATCCTACGAGCAGTACTTC.

Only a few counts were recorded for this clonotype. The chain has TRBV4-1 and TRBJ2-7; D remains unclear. The germline CDR1 and CDR2 sequences are MGHRA and YSYEKL. The CDR3 runs to 15 residues. The V gene lost 1 base and the J gene lost 0 bases, with 10 bases spanning the gap. This chain's CDR3 is CASSQVPGYSYEQYF. The CDR3 nucleotides read TGCGCCAGCAGCCAAGTACCGGGTTACTCCTACGAGCAGTACTTC.

This clonotype was seen only a few times. V usage is TRBV7-9 and J usage is TRBJ1-1; D is unresolved. The CDR3 is made up of 14 amino acids. V was pared by 2 bases and J by 1 base, with 8 bases between. Germline values: CDR1 SEHNR, CDR2 FQNEAQ (reference sequence). CDR3 coding DNA: TGTGCCAGCAGCTTAAGGAGGGCGAACACTGAAGCTTTCTTT. This gives the protein CASSLRRANTEAFF.

The chain joins TRBV7-2 to TRBJ1-5, with TRBD1 identical over 8 bases. The CDR3 has 15 residues. V shed 2 bases and J 7 bases; nucleotides not matched to a gene: 7. Germline V gene sequence: CDR1 SGHTA, CDR2 FQGNSA. The CDR3 coding sequence is TGTGCCAGCAGCTTAAAGCAGGGGGCCGAACAGCCCCAGCATTTT. Protein: CASSLKQGAEQPQHF.

The chain's CDR3 is CASSRGGYQETQYF. The CDR3 DNA reads TGTGCCAGCAGCCGAGGTGGCTACCAAGAGACCCAGTACTTC. This chain links TRBV6-2 or TRBV6-3 with TRBJ2-5, with D hard to call. CDR3 length equals 14 residues. V lost 6 bases and J 0 bases, leaving 11 bases between the germline ends. Germline CDR1 reads MNHEY; CDR2 reads SVGEGT.

V usage is TRBV5-1 and J usage is TRBJ2-2, with 8 bases lining up with TRBD2. This CDR3 is 15 amino acids long. Germline lookup yields CDR1 SGHRS and CDR2 YFSETQ. V dropped 3 bases and J dropped 6; count of bases not matched to a gene: 7. The DNA for the CDR3 is TGCGCCAGCAGCTCCGGGGGGGCGGGAGCCGGGGAGCTGTTTTTT. Its translation: CASSSGGAGAGELFF. The variable domain in full, completed from reference TRBV5-1 and TRBJ2-2, reads KAGVTQTPRYLIKTRGQQVTLSCSPISGHRSVSWYQQTPGQGLQFLFEYFSETQRNKGNFPGRFSGRQFSNSRSEMNVSTLELGDSALYLCASSSGGAGAGELFFGEGSRLTVL.

The genes are TRBV20-1 and TRBJ2-2; 11 bases fit TRBD2. The length of the CDR3 is 19 residues. Germline V gene sequence: CDR1 DFQATT, CDR2 SNEGSKA (reference sequence). The trim removed 0 bases at V and 5 bases at J, leaving 14 bases unmatched. The CDR3 sequence is CSARDVTLLAGEITGELFF. The CDR3 region has the DNA TGCAGTGCTAGAGATGTTACATTACTAGCGGGGGAGATTACCGGGGAGCTGTTTTTT.

The rearrangement links TRBV5-1 to TRBJ2-5, with D perhaps TRBD2 (6 bases). This CDR3 has 15 amino acids. V dropped 4 bases and J dropped 5 bases, with 18 bases sitting between them. Germline CDR1 is SGHRS and CDR2 is YFSETQ. This CDR3 reads CASSRPSGGWETQYF. The CDR3 coding sequence is TGCGCCAGCAGCCGACCCTCCGGAGGGTGGGAGACCCAGTACTTC.

V usage is TRBV5-8 and J usage is TRBJ2-3; 9 bases map to TRBD2. The CDR3 consists of 13 residues. V trimming: 7 bases; J trimming: 1 base; junction bases outside the gene matches: 1. Germline CDR1 is SGHTS and CDR2 is YDEGEE. For the CDR3, the DNA is TGTGCCAGCTTAGCGGGGGGCACAGATACGCAGTATTTT. This gives the protein CASLAGGTDTQYF.

This clonotype occurred once. This sequence joins TRBV7-9 and TRBJ2-1, with D unresolved. With 5 bases removed from V and 10 bases from J, the gap between germline ends came to 12 bases. The CDR3 extends over 12 amino acids. CDR1 SEHNR and CDR2 FQNEAQ come from the germline V gene (reference sequence). CDR3 protein: CASSTEGPEQFF. CDR3 sequence (DNA): TGTGCCAGCAGCACAGAAGGGCCCGAGCAGTTCTTC.

This clonotype was observed once. The chain carries TRBV20-1 and TRBJ2-4, with D perhaps given as TRBD1 or TRBD2 (6 bases each). In germline, CDR1 is DFQATT, CDR2 SNEGSKA (reference sequence). Trimming removed 6 bases at V and 0 bases at J, with 9 bases between. The CDR3 consists of 13 residues. For the CDR3, the DNA is TGCAGTGCCGAGGGGGGAGCCAAAAACATTCAGTACTTC. This codes for CSAEGGAKNIQYF.

In this sample, this clonotype turned up once. One junction end disagrees with the germline gene, perhaps due to a read error. This chain uses TRBV20-1 with TRBJ2-7, with 9 positions matching TRBD1. This CDR3 contains 9 residues. Germline CDR1 and CDR2: DFQATT and SNEGSKA (reference sequence). The CDR3 bases are TGCAGTGCCCACAGGGGGCGCATATTC. Amino acid sequence: CSAHRGRIF.

The V gene is TRBV4-2, the J gene TRBJ2-5, with D perhaps given as TRBD1 or TRBD2 (6 bases each). This CDR3 region has 15 residues. Between the trimmed V and J ends, which lost 0 bases and 3 bases, there was a span of 11 bases. From germline, CDR1 is LGHNA and CDR2 YNFKEQ. The CDR3: CASSQDGGRKETQYF. As DNA, the CDR3 is TGTGCCAGCAGCCAAGATGGGGGGCGCAAAGAGACCCAGTACTTC.